Below are 22 T cell receptor beta chains sequenced from a single sample in a study of cytomegalovirus exposure and HLA in healthy donors. PCR primers comprised 60 Vbeta and 13 Jbeta primers. Measured with immunoSEQ multiplex PCR; TCRdb has only the in-frame clones, and not every one. The sample carries approximately 150,000 clones, roughly 85% recorded once. The sequenced sample was PBMCs. These receptors originate from a man younger than 40 in good health and CMV-seronegative.

V is TRBV7-8 and J is TRBJ2-7, with TRBD2 as a possible D gene (6 bases). Trimming stripped 1 base from V and 2 bases from J, with 24 bases between. The germline CDR1 and CDR2 sequences are SGHVS and FQNEAQ. The CDR3 consists of 19 residues. The CDR3 sequence is CASSLVLGGPTSLPYEQYF. CDR3 bases: TGTGCCAGCAGCTTAGTTTTGGGGGGTCCAACTTCCCTACCCTACGAGCAGTACTTC.

This chain links TRBV30 with TRBJ2-2; 8 bases match TRBD2. Germline values: CDR1 GTSNPN, CDR2 SVGIG (reference sequence). Trimming took 2 bases from V and 7 from J; bases not matched to a gene: 6. The CDR3 totals 14 residues. CDR3 in amino acids: CAWSRTSHGGELFF. The CDR3 nucleotides are TGTGCCTGGAGTCGGACTAGCCATGGCGGGGAGCTGTTTTTT. Variable domain in full (rest from reference TRBV30 and TRBJ2-2): SQTIHQWPATLVQPVGSPLSLECTVEGTSNPNLYWYRQAAGRGLQLLFYSVGIGQISSEVPQNLSASRPQDRQFILSSKKLLLSDSGFYLCAWSRTSHGGELFFGEGSRLTVL.

V and J are TRBV15 and TRBJ2-4, with 12 bases matching TRBD1. This CDR3 comprises 16 residues. Germline CDR1 and CDR2: LNHNV and YYDKDF (reference sequence). Germline trimming cut 5 bases from V and 1 base from J; bases unmatched to any gene: 3. The CDR3 region is CATSGGQGAAKNIQYF. CDR3 DNA sequence: TGTGCCACCAGCGGGGGACAGGGGGCGGCCAAAAACATTCAGTACTTC. Full variable domain (outside the CDR3, taken from reference TRBV15 and TRBJ2-4): DAMVIQNPRYQVTQFGKPVTLSCSQTLNHNVMYWYQQKSSQAPKLLFHYYDKDFNNEADTPDNFQSRRPNTSFCFLDIRSPGLGDTAMYLCATSGGQGAAKNIQYFGAGTRLSVL.

The chain combines TRBV14 with TRBJ2-5; TRBD1 might be the D (5 bases). There are 14 residues in the CDR3. In germline, CDR1 is SGHDN, CDR2 FVKESK. Trimming took 3 bases from V and 4 from J, leaving 12 bases between them. In nucleotides, the CDR3 is TGTGCCAGCAGCCAGAGACAGCTCCCAGAGACCCAGTACTTC. Its protein is CASSQRQLPETQYF.

The chain is built from TRBV5-6 and TRBJ1-3; D possibly corresponds to TRBD1 (6 bases). The V and J ends lost 4 bases and 2 bases respectively, with 25 bases between them. This CDR3 region has 19 residues. CDR1 and CDR2 (germline): SGHDT, YYEEEE. DNA for the CDR3: TGTGCCAGCAGCCGCCCCGGGGGGGGTCCAGGGGCGGCTGGAAACACCATATATTTT. Encoded protein: CASSRPGGGPGAAGNTIYF. Supplemented by reference TRBV5-6 and TRBJ1-3, the full variable domain reads DAGVTQSPTHLIKTRGQQVTLRCSPKSGHDTVSWYQQALGQGPQFIFQYYEEEERQRGNFPDRFSGHQFPNYSSELNVNALLLGDSALYLCASSRPGGGPGAAGNTIYFGEGSWLTVV.

The chain has TRBV9 and TRBJ1-4; TRBD1 is a possible D gene (5 bases). There are 14 residues in the CDR3. Germline loops: CDR1 SGDLS, CDR2 YYNGEE. Trimming took 0 bases from V and 6 from J, leaving 9 bases between them. In nucleotides, the CDR3 is TGTGCCAGCAGCGTAGATGTAGGGGATGAAAAACTGTTTTTT. Translating gives CASSVDVGDEKLFF.

The chain links TRBV4-1 to TRBJ1-4; 7 bases fit TRBD1. Germline CDR1 reads MGHRA; CDR2 reads YSYEKL. With V trimmed by 3 bases and J by 6 bases, 7 bases remained unmatched. CDR3 length: 15 amino acids. The CDR3 here is CASSQVGGSDEKLFF. The CDR3 bases are TGCGCCAGCAGCCAGGTAGGGGGCTCCGATGAAAAACTGTTTTTT.

J is TRBJ1-2 and V is TRBV5-4, with 7 bases that match TRBD1. With V trimmed by 6 bases and J by 6 bases, 11 bases remained unmatched. CDR1 is SGHNT and CDR2 is YYREEE in the germline V gene (reference sequence). CDR3 length: 14 residues. In DNA, the CDR3 is TGTGCCAGCATCCCTACTAAGGGGGCGCATGGCTACACCTTC. Protein product: CASIPTKGAHGYTF.

The V gene is TRBV11-2, the J gene TRBJ2-7, with 15 nucleotides matching TRBD2. In germline, CDR1 is SGHAT, CDR2 FQNNGV. The V and J ends lost 4 bases and 3 bases, in that order; junction bases with no gene match: 1. This CDR3 spans 15 amino acids. CDR3 DNA: TGTGCCAGCAGCTGGACTAGCGGGAGGGACTACGAGCAGTACTTC. This translates into CASSWTSGRDYEQYF.

This sequence joins TRBV7-9 and TRBJ1-3; D is undetermined. V shed 6 bases and J shed 0 bases, with 9 bases lying between them. CDR1 SEHNR and CDR2 FQNEAQ come from the germline V gene (reference sequence). CDR3 length equals 14 residues. The DNA for the CDR3 is TGTGCCAGCAGACCGACAAGCTCTGGAAACACCATATATTTT. Its translation is CASRPTSSGNTIYF.

The chain links TRBV6-5 to TRBJ1-1; D is possibly TRBD1 (5 bases). CDR1 and CDR2 from the germline V gene are MNHEY and SVGAGI. V was cut by 6 bases and J by 5 bases, with 10 bases left in between. CDR3 length: 12 residues. CDR3 sequence (DNA): TGTGCCAGCAGCCGGGAGGGGACTGAAGCTTTCTTT. Residues: CASSREGTEAFF.

The chain links TRBV11-2 to TRBJ1-3; D is ambiguous. The V and J ends lost 5 bases and 6 bases respectively, with 14 bases between them. The germline gives CDR1 SGHAT, CDR2 FQNNGV. The CDR3 extends over 14 amino acids. The CDR3 DNA follows: TGTGCCAGCAGCCAGATCGGGTCGACAAACACCATATATTTT. This gives the protein CASSQIGSTNTIYF.

This chain connects TRBV18 to TRBJ1-4; D gene ambiguous. CDR1 is KGHSH, CDR2 LQKENI, per germline. CDR3 length: 15 amino acids. Trimming removed 1 base from V and 2 bases from J, with 8 bases in between. The CDR3 loop is CASSPRATTNEKLFF. In nucleotides, the CDR3 is TGTGCCAGCTCACCACGAGCTACCACTAATGAAAAACTGTTTTTT.

The chain uses TRBV29-1 and TRBJ2-3; tentative D call: TRBD1 (6 bases). The CDR3 loop spans 13 amino acids. V dropped 4 bases and J dropped 5 bases, with 13 bases sitting between them. Germline CDR1 SQVTM, CDR2 ANQGSEA. The CDR3 DNA follows: TGCAGCGTTGTTGCCACAGGGAAAGATACGCAGTATTTT. The encoded protein is CSVVATGKDTQYF.

This chain uses TRBV9 with TRBJ2-6; 9 bases agree with TRBD1. This CDR3 region has 20 residues. V dropped 0 bases and J dropped 0; count of bases not matched to a gene: 10. The germline V gene encodes CDR1 SGDLS and CDR2 YYNGEE. The CDR3 region is CASSVGGGGQGISGANVLTF. CDR3 bases: TGTGCCAGCAGCGTAGGGGGAGGGGGACAGGGTATCTCTGGGGCCAACGTCCTGACTTTC.

The rearrangement links TRBV6-5 to TRBJ1-1; D is ambiguous. This CDR3 is built from 13 residues. Germline CDR1 and CDR2: MNHEY and SVGAGI. Trimming cost V 5 bases and J 1 base, with 8 bases left between them. CDR3 sequence reads: CASSINRNTEAFF. The CDR3 bases are TGTGCCAGCAGTATTAACAGGAACACTGAAGCTTTCTTT.

The chain joins TRBV6-5 to TRBJ2-7; no clear D gene. The CDR3 has 15 residues. Trimming shortened V by 0 bases and J by 2 bases, and 11 bases separated the two germline ends. CDR1 is MNHEY, CDR2 SVGAGI, per germline. The CDR3, as DNA: TGTGCCAGCAGTTACTCATTACAAAACCCCTACGAGCAGTACTTC. Its translation: CASSYSLQNPYEQYF.

The gene calls are TRBV7-9 and TRBJ2-6; D is possibly TRBD2 (6 bases). Between the trimmed V and J ends, which lost 1 base and 1 base, there was a span of 14 bases. The CDR3 has 18 amino acids. CDR1 is SEHNR and CDR2 is FQNEAQ in the germline V gene (reference sequence). The CDR3 is CASSLEPSALSGANVLTF. CDR3 sequence (DNA): TGTGCCAGCAGCTTAGAACCTAGCGCTCTGTCTGGGGCCAACGTCCTGACTTTC.

The rearrangement links TRBV27 to TRBJ1-1; TRBD1 is a possible D gene (6 bases). The CDR3 totals 13 residues. The V gene's germline CDR1 is MNHEY and CDR2 SMNVEV (reference sequence). Trimming removed 6 bases from V and 1 base from J, with 9 bases in between. The CDR3 nucleotides read TGTGCCAGCAGCCTGACAGGGAACACTGAAGCTTTCTTT. Translation gives CASSLTGNTEAFF.

The J gene is TRBJ2-7, the V gene TRBV19, with D perhaps matching TRBD1 (5 bases). Per the germline V gene, CDR1 is LNHDA and CDR2 is SQIVND (reference sequence). V lost 3 bases and J lost 0, with 15 bases in between. This CDR3 contains 16 residues. The CDR3 DNA reads as TGTGCCAGTAGTATGGGGCCCGACGGCAGCTCCTACGAGCAGTACTTC. Protein: CASSMGPDGSSYEQYF.

The chain has TRBV6-5 and TRBJ2-1; TRBD2 agrees at 10 bases. The ends lost 0 bases at V and 6 bases at J; junction bases unmatched: 5. This CDR3 is 16 amino acids long. Germline CDR1 reads MNHEY; CDR2 reads SVGAGI. CDR3 protein: CASSYSKRGGSNEQFF. As DNA, the CDR3 is TGTGCCAGCAGTTACTCGAAGCGGGGGGGATCCAATGAGCAGTTCTTC.

The chain carries TRBV2 and TRBJ2-1; 10 bases line up with TRBD2. CDR1 and CDR2 (germline): SNHLY, FYNNEI. With 7 bases clipped from V and 4 bases from J, the junction kept 10 bases outside the gene matches. The CDR3 sequence is 16 residues long. In DNA form, the CDR3 reads TGTGCCAGCAACGCGATAGCGGGGGGAAGGTACAATGAGCAGTTCTTC. Encoded protein: CASNAIAGGRYNEQFF.